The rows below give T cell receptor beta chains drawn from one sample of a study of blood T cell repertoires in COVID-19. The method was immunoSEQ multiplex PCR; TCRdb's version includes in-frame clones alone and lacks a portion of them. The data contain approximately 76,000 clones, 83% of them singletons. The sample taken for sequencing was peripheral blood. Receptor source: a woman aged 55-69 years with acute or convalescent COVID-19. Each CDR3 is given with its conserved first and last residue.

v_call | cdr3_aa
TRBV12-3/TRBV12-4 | CASSPGGGNEQFF
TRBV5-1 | CASSAQGQGNEKLFF
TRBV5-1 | CASSLNTQPNTGELFF
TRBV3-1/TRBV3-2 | CASSLRTVANEKLFF
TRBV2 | CARFSGAGYGYTF
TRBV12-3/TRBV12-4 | CASRTDSRKQFF
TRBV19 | CASSMLGSGQPQHF
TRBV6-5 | CASNTGDEGYTF
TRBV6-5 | CASSSRGQNTEAFF
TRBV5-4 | CASSPGDRDNYGYTF
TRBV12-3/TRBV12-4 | CASSLTRSKPQHF
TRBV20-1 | CSASLGTGGAEEQFF
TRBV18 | CASSPPGRRGGNQPQHF
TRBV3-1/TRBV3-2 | CASSPQLVSYEQYF
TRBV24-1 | CATSADGVRQGAYTEAFF
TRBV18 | CASSPSITSGGADTQYF
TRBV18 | CASSPRTGAGEQFF
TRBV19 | CASSLAGGPKEQFF
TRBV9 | CASSVAGFGEVGTEAFF
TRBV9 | CASSGGGPTDTQYF
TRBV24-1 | CATSDPKGTGGNYGYTF
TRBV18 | CASSPGTGEGSPLHF
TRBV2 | CASSRGGGAYNEQFF
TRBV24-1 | CATSDSGQGRDTQYF
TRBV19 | CASSFSVARANYGYTF
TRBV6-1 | CASSSTGGDGYTF
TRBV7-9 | CASSTGQGVGGYTF
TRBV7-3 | CATGQILNSPLHF
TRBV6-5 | CASSPTGSTGNTIYF
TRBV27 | CASSPGQGRNYGYTF
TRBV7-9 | CASSPRASGGTDTQYF
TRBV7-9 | CASSLESNTEAFF
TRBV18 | CASSPNGGLSEKLFF
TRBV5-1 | CASSPTPYNSPLHF
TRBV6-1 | CASSEQTGANQPQHF
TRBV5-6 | CASSLGQGASVGAFF
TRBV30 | CAWNPGQGTMNTEAFF
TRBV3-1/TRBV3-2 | CASSPRGYTGELFF